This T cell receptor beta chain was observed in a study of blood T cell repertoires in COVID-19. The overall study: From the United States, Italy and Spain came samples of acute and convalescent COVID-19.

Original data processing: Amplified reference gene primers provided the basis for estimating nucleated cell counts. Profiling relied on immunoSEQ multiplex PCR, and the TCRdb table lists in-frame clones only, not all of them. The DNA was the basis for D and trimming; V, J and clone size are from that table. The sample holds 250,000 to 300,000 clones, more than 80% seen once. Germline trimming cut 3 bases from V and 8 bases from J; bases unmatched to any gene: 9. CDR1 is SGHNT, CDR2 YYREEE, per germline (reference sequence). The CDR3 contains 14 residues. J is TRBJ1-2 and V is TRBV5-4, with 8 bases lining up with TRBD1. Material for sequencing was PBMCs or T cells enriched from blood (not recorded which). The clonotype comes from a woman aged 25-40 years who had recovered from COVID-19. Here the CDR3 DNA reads TGTGCCAGCAGCTACGGACAGGGTGTCGAAGGCTACACCTTC. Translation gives CASSYGQGVEGYTF.